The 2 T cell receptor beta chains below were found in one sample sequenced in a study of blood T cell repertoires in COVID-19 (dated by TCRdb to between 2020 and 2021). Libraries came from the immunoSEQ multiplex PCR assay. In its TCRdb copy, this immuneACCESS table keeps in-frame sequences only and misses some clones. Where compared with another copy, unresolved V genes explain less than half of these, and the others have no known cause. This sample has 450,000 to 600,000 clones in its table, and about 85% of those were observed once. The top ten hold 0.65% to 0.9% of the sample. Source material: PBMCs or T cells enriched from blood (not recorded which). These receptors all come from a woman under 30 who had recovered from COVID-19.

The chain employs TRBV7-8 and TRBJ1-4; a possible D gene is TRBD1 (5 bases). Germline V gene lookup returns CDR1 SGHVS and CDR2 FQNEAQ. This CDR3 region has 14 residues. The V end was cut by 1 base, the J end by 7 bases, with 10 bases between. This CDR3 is CASSLGPRGEKLFF. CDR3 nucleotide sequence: TGTGCCAGCAGCTTAGGACCTAGGGGTGAAAAACTGTTTTTT.

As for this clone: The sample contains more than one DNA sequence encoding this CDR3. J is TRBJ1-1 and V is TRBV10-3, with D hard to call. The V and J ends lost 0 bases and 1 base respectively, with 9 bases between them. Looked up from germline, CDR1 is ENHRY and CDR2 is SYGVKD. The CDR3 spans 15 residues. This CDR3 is CAISESAEENTEAFF. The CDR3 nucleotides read TGTGCCATCAGTGAGTCGGCGGAGGAGAACACTGAAGCTTTCTTT.